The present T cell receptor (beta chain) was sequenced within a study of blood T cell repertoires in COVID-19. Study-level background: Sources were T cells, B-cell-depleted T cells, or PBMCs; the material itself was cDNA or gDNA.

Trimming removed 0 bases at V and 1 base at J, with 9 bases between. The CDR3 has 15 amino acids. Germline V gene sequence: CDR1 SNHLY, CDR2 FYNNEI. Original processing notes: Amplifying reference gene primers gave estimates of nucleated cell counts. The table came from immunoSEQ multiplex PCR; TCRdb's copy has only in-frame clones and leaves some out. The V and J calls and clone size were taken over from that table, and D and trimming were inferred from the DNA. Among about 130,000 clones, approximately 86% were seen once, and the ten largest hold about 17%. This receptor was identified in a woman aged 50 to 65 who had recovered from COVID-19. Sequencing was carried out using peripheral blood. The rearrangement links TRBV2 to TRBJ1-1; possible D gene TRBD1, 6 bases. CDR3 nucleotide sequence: TGTGCCAGCAGTGAAGCCCGACAGGAGAACACTGAAGCTTTCTTT. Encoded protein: CASSEARQENTEAFF.